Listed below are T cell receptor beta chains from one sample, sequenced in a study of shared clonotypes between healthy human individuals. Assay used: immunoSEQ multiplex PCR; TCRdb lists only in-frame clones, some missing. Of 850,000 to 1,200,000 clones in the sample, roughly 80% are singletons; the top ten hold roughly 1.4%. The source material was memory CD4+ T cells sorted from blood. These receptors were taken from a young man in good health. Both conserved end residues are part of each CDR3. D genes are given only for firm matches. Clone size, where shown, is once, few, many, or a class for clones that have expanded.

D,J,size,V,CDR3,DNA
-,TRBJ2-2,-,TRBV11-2,CASSSRAAVAGELFF,TGTGCCAGCAGCTCCCGAGCGGCTGTCGCCGGGGAGCTGTTTTTT
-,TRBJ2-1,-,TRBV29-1,CSVEAGISNEQFF,TGCAGCGTTGAGGCGGGAATAAGCAATGAGCAGTTCTTC
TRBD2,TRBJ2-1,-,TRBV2,CASSGLAYNEQFF,TGTGCCAGCAGCGGACTAGCATATAATGAGCAGTTCTTC
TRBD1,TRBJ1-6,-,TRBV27,CASSLGTGAFSPLHF,TGTGCCAGCAGCTTAGGGACAGGGGCTTTTTCACCCCTCCACTTT
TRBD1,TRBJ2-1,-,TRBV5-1,CASSLRQGAGNEQFF,TGCGCCAGCAGCTTGAGGCAGGGGGCTGGAAATGAGCAGTTCTTC
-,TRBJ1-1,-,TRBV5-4,CASSSAGAMNTEAFF,TGTGCCAGCAGTTCTGCAGGGGCCATGAACACTGAAGCTTTCTTT
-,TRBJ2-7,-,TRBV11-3,CASLPGRNYEQYF,TGTGCCAGCCTCCCGGGACGGAACTACGAGCAGTACTTC
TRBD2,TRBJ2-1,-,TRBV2,CASSHRNSGNSYNEQFF,TGTGCCAGCAGTCATCGTAATAGCGGGAACTCCTACAATGAGCAGTTCTTC
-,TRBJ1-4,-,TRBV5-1,CASSHQAFNEKLFF,TGCGCCAGCAGCCACCAGGCTTTTAATGAAAAACTGTTTTTT
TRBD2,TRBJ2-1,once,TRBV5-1,CASSPDWGGEQFF,TGCGCCAGCAGCCCGGACTGGGGGGGTGAGCAGTTCTTC
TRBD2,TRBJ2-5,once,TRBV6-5,CASHRGSGGLETQYF,TGTGCCAGCCACAGGGGTAGCGGGGGTTTAGAGACCCAGTACTTC
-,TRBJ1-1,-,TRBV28,CASSAPQGNTEAFF,TGTGCCAGCAGTGCCCCTCAGGGGAACACTGAAGCTTTCTTT
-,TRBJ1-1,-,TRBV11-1,CASSVRTEAFF,TGTGCCAGCAGCGTACGGACAGAAGCTTTCTTT
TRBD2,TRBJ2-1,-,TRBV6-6,CASSSTAGAYNEQFF,TGTGCCAGCAGTTCAACAGCGGGGGCCTACAATGAGCAGTTCTTC
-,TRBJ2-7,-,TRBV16,CASSQSGDPRSSEQYF,TGTGCCAGCAGCCAATCAGGGGACCCACGGTCCTCCGAGCAGTACTTC
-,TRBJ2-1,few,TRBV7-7,CASSFRFSSHEQFF,TGTGCTAGCAGTTTCCGTTTTAGTAGCCATGAGCAGTTCTTC
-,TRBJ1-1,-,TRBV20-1,CSARDMREAFF,TGCAGTGCTAGAGATATGAGGGAAGCTTTCTTT
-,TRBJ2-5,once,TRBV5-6,CASSPQGLEETQYF,TGTGCCAGCAGCCCACAGGGTCTGGAAGAGACCCAGTACTTC
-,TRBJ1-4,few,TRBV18,CASSRESGEKLFF,TGTGCCAGCTCAAGGGAATCGGGTGAAAAACTGTTTTTT
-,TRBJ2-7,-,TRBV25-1,CASSHTSYEQYF,TGTGCCAGCTCCCACACCTCCTACGAGCAGTACTTC